This T cell receptor beta chain comes out of a study of graft-versus-host responses after intestinal transplantation (dated by TCRdb to 2020 to 2022). Looking at the study overall: The transplants that recipients received were multivisceral, liver-intestinal, or isolated intestinal. Bulk TCR-beta CDR3 sequencing was used to track graft-versus-host and host-versus-graft alloreactive T cell clones in the graft, circulation and bone marrow after intestinal transplantation. Rather than going through the commercial service, samples from three later patients were sequenced in-house on an Illumina MiSeq and processed with MiXCR. Donor T cell macrochimerism was defined as a peak of at least 4% donor T cells among recipient peripheral blood mononuclear cells. A cohort of about 26 intestinal transplant recipients, including one retransplant, was enrolled, and a few patients lacking pretransplant specimens were excluded. Alloreactive clones were identified by sequencing pre-transplant mixed lymphocyte reaction products and comparing these products with unstimulated pre-transplant donor and recipient T cells. Every recipient was given anti-thymocyte globulin induction, then maintenance tacrolimus and steroids for about three years.

Broader findings and caveats from the paper: GvH clones were found in recipient bone marrow, and some of the GvH clones appeared earlier in ileal mucosa or blood, which is consistent with an intestinal mucosal origin. Peak levels of circulating GvH clones were associated with declines in HvG clones early after transplant. The relatively low number and heterogeneity of intestinal transplant patients limited the conclusions. In the allografts of patients with donor T cell macrochimerism, GvH to HvG T cell clonal ratios were high.

Library preparation employed the immunoSEQ multiplex PCR assay. For most patients, genomic DNA was isolated using the Qiagen DNeasy Blood and Tissue Kit and was shipped frozen to Adaptive Biotechnologies for TCR sequencing. For most patients, high-throughput TCR-beta CDR3 sequencing of genomic DNA was performed by Adaptive Biotechnologies. The paper's data handling went like this. TCR sequencing data for around 19 patients were retrieved from Adaptive's ImmunoSEQ software; three other patients were processed with MiXCR and VDJtools. CD4 versus CD8 sorting errors were corrected by removing sequences found in both subsets at a frequency ratio below 5:1. CDR3 nucleotide sequences shared between donor and recipient were removed because their origin could not be assigned. Alloreactive clones required at least 2-fold expansion over unstimulated cells and minimum CFSE-low frequency of 0.002% (template counts) or 0.001% (read counts). Clones were considered mappable if detected in sequenced pre-transplant spleen, lymph node, or MLR CFSE-low populations of the donor or recipient. Cumulative frequency of alloreactive clones was calculated as a percentage of all sequences weighted by copy number. In TCRdb, the immuneACCESS table is reduced to in-frame sequences with V and J assigned. These tables do not hold every clone; where another copy was compared, an unresolved V gene accounts for under half, and the others remain unexplained. V, J and clone size are those of that table, while D and trimming were read from the DNA. Within this sample are tens of thousands of clones, with about nine tenths of them counted one time only. Approximately 0.1% of the sample lies in the top ten.

This clone showed up just once. Its antigen specificity is not known. Base-call qualities are not available, and no considerably larger clone is one nucleotide away. According to the study, the label for this sample's time point signals: cells obtained before transplantation from donor or recipient. CD3+CD4+ and CD3+CD8+ populations were FACS-sorted from unstimulated pre-transplant donor and recipient cells taken from spleen or lymph nodes. The material was unstimulated CD4+ T cells sorted from spleen or lymph node cells, obtained before intestinal transplant. The TCR originated in a human donor who received an intestinal transplant.

The bases are TGCGCCAGCAGCCCCTGGCCCAATAGCAATCAGCCCCAGCATTTT. It encodes CASSPWPNSNQPQHF. The chain uses TRBV4-1 and TRBJ1-5; no D segment can be confidently identified. Between the V and J ends, shortened by 4 bases and 0 bases respectively, the junction contains 10 bases. CDR1 and CDR2 (MGHRA, YSYEKL) derive from the germline V gene. Measured from the cysteine to the phenylalanine, the CDR3 is 15 residues long. Kept here is only the CDR3 DNA, which spans 45 bases and is read in frame from base 1.